One T cell receptor beta chain is described in this entry. The length of the CDR3 is 16 residues. Germline CDR1 reads SNHLY; CDR2 reads FYNNEI. V lost 5 bases to trimming and J lost 3 bases, with 20 bases between them. These data come from a study of blood T cell repertoires in COVID-19. The overall study: T cells, B-cell-depleted T cells, or PBMCs provided the cDNA or gDNA that served as material.

Original data processing: The authors estimated nucleated cell counts from reference gene primer amplification. Measured with immunoSEQ multiplex PCR; TCRdb has only the in-frame clones, and not every one. D and trimming were read from the DNA, whereas the V and J calls and clone size are those reported in that table. The data contain around 220,000 clones, about 88% of them singletons. The J gene is TRBJ2-7, the V gene TRBV2, with D perhaps matching TRBD1 (6 bases). This clonotype was obtained from a woman aged 40-49 years who had recovered from COVID-19. The sample comprised peripheral blood. For the CDR3, the DNA is TGTGCCAGCAGTCCGGGACACCATGAGGGGTTCTACGAGCAGTACTTC. Protein product: CASSPGHHEGFYEQYF.